These T cell receptor beta chains were read from a single sample in a study of CD8+ T cells in alopecia areata. TCRdb's copy holds only in-frame clones and misses some; the assay was immunoSEQ multiplex PCR. In the table there are tens of thousands of clones, roughly 51% of which are singletons. Material for sequencing was NKG2D-high CD8+ T cells sorted from blood. These TCRs come from a human donor with alopecia areata. The CDR3 runs from the conserved cysteine through the conserved F or W. D genes are given only for firm matches. Clone size is given for some rows only: seen once, a few or many times, or a class if the clone is expanded.

J gene: TRBJ2-1
clone size: .
D gene: TRBD2
V gene: TRBV29-1
CDR3 protein: CSVDGGGYNEQFF
CDR3 DNA: TGCAGCGTTGATGGCGGGGGTTACAATGAGCAGTTCTTC

J gene: TRBJ2-5
clone size: medium-sized
D gene: .
V gene: TRBV4-1
CDR3 protein: CASSQTPGIEETQYF
CDR3 DNA: TGCGCCAGCAGCCAAACCCCAGGGATCGAAGAGACCCAGTACTTC

J gene: TRBJ1-2
clone size: .
D gene: .
V gene: TRBV4-1
CDR3 protein: CASSHPRGLNYGYTF
CDR3 DNA: TGCGCCAGCAGCCACCCCAGGGGACTTAACTATGGCTACACCTTC

J gene: TRBJ2-1
clone size: .
D gene: .
V gene: TRBV14
CDR3 protein: CASSLIAPTYNEQFF
CDR3 DNA: TGTGCCAGCAGCCTTATAGCCCCTACCTACAATGAGCAGTTCTTC

J gene: TRBJ2-7
clone size: .
D gene: .
V gene: TRBV4-1
CDR3 protein: CASSPGAYEQYF
CDR3 DNA: TGCGCCAGCAGCCCAGGGGCCTACGAGCAGTACTTC

J gene: TRBJ1-1
clone size: .
D gene: .
V gene: TRBV5-4
CDR3 protein: CASSSTENTEAFF
CDR3 DNA: TGTGCCAGCAGCTCGACGGAGAACACTGAAGCTTTCTTT

J gene: TRBJ1-4
clone size: once
D gene: .
V gene: TRBV30
CDR3 protein: CAWSRENGEKLFF
CDR3 DNA: TGTGCCTGGAGCCGGGAGAATGGGGAAAAACTGTTTTTT

J gene: TRBJ1-5
clone size: few
D gene: .
V gene: TRBV7-2
CDR3 protein: CASSLGWDNNQPQHF
CDR3 DNA: TGTGCCAGCAGCTTAGGTTGGGACAACAATCAGCCCCAGCATTTT

J gene: TRBJ2-1
clone size: .
D gene: TRBD2
V gene: TRBV28
CDR3 protein: CASIGTSGYVSEQFF
CDR3 DNA: TGTGCCAGCATTGGAACTAGCGGGTACGTCAGTGAGCAGTTCTTC

J gene: TRBJ2-7
clone size: few
D gene: .
V gene: TRBV27
CDR3 protein: CASAQKVYEQYF
CDR3 DNA: TGTGCCAGCGCTCAGAAAGTCTACGAGCAGTACTTC

J gene: TRBJ1-6
clone size: .
D gene: TRBD1
V gene: TRBV2
CDR3 protein: CASFPGGVTYNSPLHF
CDR3 DNA: TGTGCCAGCTTCCCAGGGGGAGTAACCTATAATTCACCCCTCCACTTT

J gene: TRBJ1-5
clone size: .
D gene: .
V gene: TRBV30
CDR3 protein: CAWSRDSPGYSNQPQHF
CDR3 DNA: TGTGCCTGGAGTCGTGACTCGCCTGGGTATAGCAATCAGCCCCAGCATTTT

J gene: TRBJ2-7
clone size: .
D gene: TRBD1
V gene: TRBV7-9
CDR3 protein: CASSLASDRSYEQYF
CDR3 DNA: TGTGCCAGCAGCTTGGCTTCGGACAGGAGCTACGAGCAGTACTTC

J gene: TRBJ2-5
clone size: once
D gene: .
V gene: TRBV4-1
CDR3 protein: CASSPGRVWTETQYF
CDR3 DNA: TGCGCCAGCAGCCCGGGACGAGTATGGACAGAGACCCAGTACTTC

J gene: TRBJ1-1
clone size: few
D gene: TRBD1
V gene: TRBV28
CDR3 protein: CASSFPRDRGGVTEAFF
CDR3 DNA: TGTGCCAGCAGTTTCCCCCGGGACAGGGGGGGGGTCACTGAAGCTTTCTTT

J gene: TRBJ2-7
clone size: .
D gene: TRBD1
V gene: TRBV9
CDR3 protein: CASSFRDRPYEQYF
CDR3 DNA: TGTGCCAGCAGCTTCCGGGACAGACCCTACGAGCAGTACTTC

J gene: TRBJ2-7
clone size: .
D gene: TRBD1
V gene: TRBV27
CDR3 protein: CASKKTGSYEQYF
CDR3 DNA: TGTGCCAGCAAGAAGACAGGGTCCTACGAGCAGTACTTC

J gene: TRBJ2-1
clone size: .
D gene: .
V gene: TRBV4-1
CDR3 protein: CASSPTSNEQFF
CDR3 DNA: TGCGCCAGCAGCCCCACCTCCAATGAGCAGTTCTTC

J gene: TRBJ2-3
clone size: .
D gene: TRBD2
V gene: TRBV2
CDR3 protein: CASSSGGRATDTQYF
CDR3 DNA: TGTGCCAGCAGTAGCGGCGGGAGGGCCACAGATACGCAGTATTTT

J gene: TRBJ2-6
clone size: .
D gene: .
V gene: TRBV29-1
CDR3 protein: CSVEGLSGANVLTF
CDR3 DNA: TGCAGCGTTGAAGGACTCTCTGGGGCCAACGTCCTGACTTTC

J gene: TRBJ2-3
clone size: .
D gene: TRBD1
V gene: TRBV6-7
CDR3 protein: CASSYRRDRGLYF
CDR3 DNA: TGTGCCAGCAGTTACCGCCGGGACAGGGGCCTCTATTTT

J gene: TRBJ1-2
clone size: few
D gene: TRBD1
V gene: TRBV29-1
CDR3 protein: CSVLLSGTGGIYGYTF
CDR3 DNA: TGCAGCGTCCTATTATCTGGGACAGGGGGTATCTATGGCTACACCTTC

J gene: TRBJ2-1
clone size: .
D gene: TRBD2
V gene: TRBV15
CDR3 protein: CATRLAGSSNEQFF
CDR3 DNA: TGTGCCACTAGACTAGCGGGGTCGAGCAATGAGCAGTTCTTC

J gene: TRBJ2-1
clone size: .
D gene: TRBD2
V gene: TRBV5-1
CDR3 protein: CASRSSGSVEQFF
CDR3 DNA: TGCGCCAGCAGGAGTAGCGGGAGTGTTGAGCAGTTCTTC

J gene: TRBJ2-7
clone size: once
D gene: .
V gene: TRBV7-2
CDR3 protein: CASRGSTYEQYF
CDR3 DNA: TGTGCCAGCAGAGGGAGTACCTACGAGCAGTACTTC

J gene: TRBJ2-2
clone size: few
D gene: .
V gene: TRBV29-1
CDR3 protein: CSVDTGELFF
CDR3 DNA: TGCAGCGTGGACACCGGGGAGCTGTTTTTT

J gene: TRBJ1-2
clone size: .
D gene: .
V gene: TRBV19
CDR3 protein: CASSPGQIPGSGYTF
CDR3 DNA: TGTGCCAGTAGCCCCGGACAGATCCCGGGAAGCGGCTACACCTTC

J gene: TRBJ2-7
clone size: .
D gene: .
V gene: TRBV29-1
CDR3 protein: CSVLGDYEQYF
CDR3 DNA: TGCAGCGTTCTCGGGGACTACGAGCAGTACTTC

J gene: TRBJ2-7
clone size: once
D gene: .
V gene: TRBV27
CDR3 protein: CASSSALDEQYF
CDR3 DNA: TGTGCCAGCAGTTCGGCCCTGGACGAGCAGTACTTC

J gene: TRBJ1-2
clone size: .
D gene: .
V gene: TRBV2
CDR3 protein: CASSGSRRGGVYGYTF
CDR3 DNA: TGTGCCAGCAGTGGATCCCGGAGGGGGGGTGTATATGGCTACACCTTC

J gene: TRBJ1-1
clone size: few
D gene: .
V gene: TRBV5-1
CDR3 protein: CASSLMSNTEAFF
CDR3 DNA: TGCGCCAGCAGCTTGATGTCGAACACTGAAGCTTTCTTT

J gene: TRBJ2-7
clone size: .
D gene: TRBD2
V gene: TRBV29-1
CDR3 protein: CSVELGLAGAYEQYF
CDR3 DNA: TGCAGCGTTGAACTTGGACTAGCGGGAGCCTACGAGCAGTACTTC

J gene: TRBJ1-1
clone size: .
D gene: .
V gene: TRBV29-1
CDR3 protein: CSDGEDTEAFF
CDR3 DNA: TGCAGCGACGGGGAGGACACTGAAGCTTTCTTT

J gene: TRBJ1-1
clone size: .
D gene: TRBD1
V gene: TRBV7-9
CDR3 protein: CASSPGTGGSSTEAFF
CDR3 DNA: TGTGCCAGCAGCCCCGGGACAGGGGGCTCTTCGACTGAAGCTTTCTTT

J gene: TRBJ1-4
clone size: .
D gene: .
V gene: TRBV13
CDR3 protein: CASSLGEEGEKLFF
CDR3 DNA: TGTGCCAGCAGCTTGGGGGAGGAGGGTGAAAAACTGTTTTTT

J gene: TRBJ2-1
clone size: .
D gene: TRBD1
V gene: TRBV4-1
CDR3 protein: CASSLWTGDNEQFF
CDR3 DNA: TGCGCCAGCAGCCTCTGGACAGGCGACAATGAGCAGTTCTTC

J gene: TRBJ2-5
clone size: .
D gene: .
V gene: TRBV27
CDR3 protein: CASSNAGAQYF
CDR3 DNA: TGTGCCAGCAGTAACGCAGGGGCCCAGTACTTC

J gene: TRBJ2-1
clone size: .
D gene: .
V gene: TRBV10-2
CDR3 protein: CASSDRDNEQFF
CDR3 DNA: TGCGCCAGCAGTGACAGGGACAATGAGCAGTTCTTC

J gene: TRBJ2-1
clone size: .
D gene: .
V gene: TRBV7-9
CDR3 protein: CASSLGRNEQFF
CDR3 DNA: TGTGCCAGCAGCTTAGGGAGAAATGAGCAGTTCTTC

J gene: TRBJ2-1
clone size: few
D gene: TRBD2
V gene: TRBV6-5
CDR3 protein: CASSYGSGRDYNEQFF
CDR3 DNA: TGTGCCAGCAGTTACGGTAGCGGGAGGGACTACAATGAGCAGTTCTTC

J gene: TRBJ2-1
clone size: .
D gene: TRBD2
V gene: TRBV11-2
CDR3 protein: CASSLRTSDYEQFF
CDR3 DNA: TGTGCCAGCAGCTTAAGGACTAGCGACTATGAGCAGTTCTTC